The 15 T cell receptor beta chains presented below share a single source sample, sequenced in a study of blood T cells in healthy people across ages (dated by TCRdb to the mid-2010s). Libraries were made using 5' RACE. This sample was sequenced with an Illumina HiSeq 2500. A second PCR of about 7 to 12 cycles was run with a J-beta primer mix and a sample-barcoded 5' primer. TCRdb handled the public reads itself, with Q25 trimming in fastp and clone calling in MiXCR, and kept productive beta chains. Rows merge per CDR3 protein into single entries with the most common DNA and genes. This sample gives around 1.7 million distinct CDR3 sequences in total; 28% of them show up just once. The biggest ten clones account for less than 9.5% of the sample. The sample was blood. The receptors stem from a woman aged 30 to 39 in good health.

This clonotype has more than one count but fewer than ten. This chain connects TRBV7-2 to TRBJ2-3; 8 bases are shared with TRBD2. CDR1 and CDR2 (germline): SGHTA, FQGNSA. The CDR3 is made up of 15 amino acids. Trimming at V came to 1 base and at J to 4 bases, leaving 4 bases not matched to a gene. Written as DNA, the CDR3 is TGTGCCAGCAGCTTAGATCCTAGCGGGCCAGATACGCAGTATTTT. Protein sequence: CASSLDPSGPDTQYF.

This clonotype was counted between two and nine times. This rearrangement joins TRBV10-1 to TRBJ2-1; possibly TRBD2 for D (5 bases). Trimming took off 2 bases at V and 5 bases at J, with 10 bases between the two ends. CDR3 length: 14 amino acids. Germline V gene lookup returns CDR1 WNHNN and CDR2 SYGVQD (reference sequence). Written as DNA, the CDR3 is TGCGCCAGCAGTGAGACTTTCGGGGACAATGAGCAGTTCTTC. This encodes CASSETFGDNEQFF.

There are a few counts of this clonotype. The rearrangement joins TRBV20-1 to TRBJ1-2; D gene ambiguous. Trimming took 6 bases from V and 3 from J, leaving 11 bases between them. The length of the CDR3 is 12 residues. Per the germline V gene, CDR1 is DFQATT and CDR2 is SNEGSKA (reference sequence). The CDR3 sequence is CSARLRDYGYTF. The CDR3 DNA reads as TGCAGTGCCCGATTGAGGGACTATGGCTACACCTTC.

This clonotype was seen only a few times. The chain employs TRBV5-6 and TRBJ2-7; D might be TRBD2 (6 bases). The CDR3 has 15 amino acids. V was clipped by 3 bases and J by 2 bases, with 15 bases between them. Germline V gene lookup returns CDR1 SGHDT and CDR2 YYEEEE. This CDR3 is CASSWPGGAPYEQYF. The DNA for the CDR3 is TGTGCCAGCAGCTGGCCTGGCGGGGCCCCCTACGAGCAGTACTTC.

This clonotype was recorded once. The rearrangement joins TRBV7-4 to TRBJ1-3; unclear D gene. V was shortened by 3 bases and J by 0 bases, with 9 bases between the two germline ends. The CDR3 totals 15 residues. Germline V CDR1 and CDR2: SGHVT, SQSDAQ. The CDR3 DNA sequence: TGTGCCAGCAGCTTGGGTCTCTACTCTGGAAACACCATATATTTT. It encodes CASSLGLYSGNTIYF. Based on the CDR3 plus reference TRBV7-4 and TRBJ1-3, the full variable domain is GAGVSQSPRYKVAKRGRDVALRCDSISGHVTLYWYRQTLGQGSEVLTYSQSDAQRDKSGRPSGRFSAERPERSVSTLKIQRTEQGDSAVYLCASSLGLYSGNTIYFGEGSWLTVV.

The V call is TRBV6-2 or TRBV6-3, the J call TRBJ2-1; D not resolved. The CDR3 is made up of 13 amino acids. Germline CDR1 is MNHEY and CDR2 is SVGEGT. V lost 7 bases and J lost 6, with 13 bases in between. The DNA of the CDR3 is TGTGCCAGCATTTCGCCTTTTAGCAATGAGCAGTTCTTC. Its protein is CASISPFSNEQFF.

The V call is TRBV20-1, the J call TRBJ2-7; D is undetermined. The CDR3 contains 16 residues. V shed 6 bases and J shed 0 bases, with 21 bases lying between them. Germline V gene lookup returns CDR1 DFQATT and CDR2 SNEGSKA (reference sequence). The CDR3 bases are TGCAGTGCCTCCCCCGGCGTGGCGGATAGCTCCTACGAGCAGTACTTC. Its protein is CSASPGVADSSYEQYF.

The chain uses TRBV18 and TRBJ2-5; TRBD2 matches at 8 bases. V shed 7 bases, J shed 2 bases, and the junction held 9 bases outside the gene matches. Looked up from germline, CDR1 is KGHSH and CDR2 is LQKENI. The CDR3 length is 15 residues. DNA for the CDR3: TGTGCCAGCTTCCAGCCGGGAGGGGGTCAAGAGACCCAGTACTTC. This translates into CASFQPGGGQETQYF. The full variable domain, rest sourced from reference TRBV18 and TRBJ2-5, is NAGVMQNPRHLVRRRGQEARLRCSPMKGHSHVYWYRQLPEEGLKFMVYLQKENIIDESGMPKERFSAEFPKEGPSILRIQQVVRGDSAAYFCASFQPGGGQETQYFGPGTRLLVL.

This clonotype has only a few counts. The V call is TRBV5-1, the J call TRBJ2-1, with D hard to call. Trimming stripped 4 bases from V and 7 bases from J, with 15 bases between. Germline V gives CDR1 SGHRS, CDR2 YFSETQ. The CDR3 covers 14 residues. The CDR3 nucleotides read TGCGCCAGCAGCGCAGGACCCGGCCGGAATGAGCAGTTCTTC. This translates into CASSAGPGRNEQFF. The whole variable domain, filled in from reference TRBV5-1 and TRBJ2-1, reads KAGVTQTPRYLIKTRGQQVTLSCSPISGHRSVSWYQQTPGQGLQFLFEYFSETQRNKGNFPGRFSGRQFSNSRSEMNVSTLELGDSALYLCASSAGPGRNEQFFGPGTRLTVL.

The DNA of the CDR3 is TGTGCCAGCAGCTTTCAGGGAATTCAAGGCGGCTACACCTTC. Translated: CASSFQGIQGGYTF. V gene TRBV7-2 combines with J gene TRBJ1-2; TRBD1 is a possible D gene (5 bases). Germline CDR1 is SGHTA and CDR2 is FQGNSA. The CDR3 runs to 14 residues. Trimming shortened V by 3 bases and J by 8 bases, and 16 bases separated the two germline ends.

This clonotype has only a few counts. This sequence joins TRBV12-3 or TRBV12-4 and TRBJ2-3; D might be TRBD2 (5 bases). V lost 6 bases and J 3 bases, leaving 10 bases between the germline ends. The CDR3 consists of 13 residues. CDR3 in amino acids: CASRAGPTDTQYF. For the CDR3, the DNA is TGTGCCAGCAGGGCGGGCCCAACAGATACGCAGTATTTT.

DNA for the CDR3: TGCGCCAGCAGCCTAAGTGGACAGCAATACGAGCAGTACTTC. Translating gives CASSLSGQQYEQYF. The chain combines TRBV5-1 with TRBJ2-7, with D perhaps matching TRBD1 (6 bases). Germline values: CDR1 SGHRS, CDR2 YFSETQ. The CDR3 runs to 14 residues. Trimming left V 4 bases short and J 4 bases short, with 15 bases between. Based on the CDR3 plus reference TRBV5-1 and TRBJ2-7, the full variable domain is KAGVTQTPRYLIKTRGQQVTLSCSPISGHRSVSWYQQTPGQGLQFLFEYFSETQRNKGNFPGRFSGRQFSNSRSEMNVSTLELGDSALYLCASSLSGQQYEQYFGPGTRLTVT.

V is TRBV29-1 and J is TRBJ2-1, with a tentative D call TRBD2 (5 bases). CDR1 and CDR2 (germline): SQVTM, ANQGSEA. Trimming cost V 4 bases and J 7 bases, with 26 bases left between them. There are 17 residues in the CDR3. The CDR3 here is CSVAALENQRRPNEQFF. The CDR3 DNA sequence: TGCAGCGTTGCGGCCCTCGAAAACCAGCGGAGGCCGAATGAGCAGTTCTTC.

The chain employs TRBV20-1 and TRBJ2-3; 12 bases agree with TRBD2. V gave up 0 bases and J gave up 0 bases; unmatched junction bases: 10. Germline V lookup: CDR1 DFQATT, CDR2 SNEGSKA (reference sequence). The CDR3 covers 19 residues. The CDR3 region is CSARDLRTSGTGSTDTQYF. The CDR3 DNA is TGCAGTGCTAGAGACCTCAGGACTAGCGGGACAGGGAGCACAGATACGCAGTATTTT.

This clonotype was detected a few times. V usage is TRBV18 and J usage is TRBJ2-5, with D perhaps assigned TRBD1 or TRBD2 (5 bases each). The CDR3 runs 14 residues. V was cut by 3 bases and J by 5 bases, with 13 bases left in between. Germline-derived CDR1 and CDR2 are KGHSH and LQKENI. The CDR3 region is CASSPGTQVETQYF. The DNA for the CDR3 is TGTGCCAGCTCACCTGGGACGCAAGTGGAGACCCAGTACTTC.